Listed below are T cell receptor beta chains from one sample, sequenced in a study of blood T cell repertoires in COVID-19. The method was immunoSEQ multiplex PCR; TCRdb's version includes in-frame clones alone and lacks a portion of them. Of 60,000 to 80,000 clones in the sample, approximately 88% were seen once. Sample: peripheral blood. Receptors originate from a human donor in a cohort sampled during active COVID-19. Both conserved end residues are part of each CDR3. The D gene is left open where the match is weak. Not every row has a clone size; where given, it reads once, few, many or a size class.

V	D	size	J	CDR3	DNA
TRBV6-5	TRBD1	once	TRBJ2-1	CASLEGANYNEQFF	TGTGCCAGTCTCGAGGGGGCGAATTACAATGAGCAGTTCTTC
TRBV5-1	NA	NA	TRBJ2-1	CASSLASEQFF	TGCGCCAGCAGCTTGGCGAGCGAGCAGTTCTTC
TRBV30	NA	once	TRBJ1-5	CAWSKGTNQPQHF	TGTGCCTGGAGTAAGGGGACTAATCAGCCCCAGCATTTT
TRBV13	NA	NA	TRBJ1-1	CASTSYQGPEAFF	TGTGCCAGCACCTCCTACCAGGGTCCTGAAGCTTTCTTT
TRBV19	TRBD2	NA	TRBJ2-1	CASSLPGGPYNEQFF	TGTGCCAGTAGTTTGCCGGGAGGGCCGTACAATGAGCAGTTCTTC
TRBV5-1	NA	NA	TRBJ1-5	CASSLIGALLDSKDF	TGCGCCAGCAGCTTGATAGGGGCCCTCCTAGACAGCAAAGATTTT
TRBV19	TRBD2	few	TRBJ2-3	CASSGLAGVYTQYF	TGTGCCAGTAGTGGACTAGCGGGAGTATATACGCAGTATTTT
TRBV28	TRBD1	once	TRBJ2-3	CASSLGRGLTDTQYF	TGTGCCAGCAGTTTGGGCAGGGGGCTGACAGATACGCAGTATTTT
TRBV3-1/TRBV3-2	TRBD2	NA	TRBJ2-5	CASSHIGTSGGETQYF	TGTGCCAGCAGCCACATCGGGACTAGCGGGGGTGAGACCCAGTACTTC
TRBV28	TRBD1	NA	TRBJ1-6	CASTYLPGQANSPLHF	TGTGCCAGCACCTACCTCCCGGGACAGGCAAATTCACCCCTCCACTTT
TRBV6-5	NA	NA	TRBJ2-5	CASSYYLSSVGTQYF	TGTGCCAGCAGTTACTACCTTTCAAGCGTGGGGACCCAGTACTTC
TRBV4-2	NA	NA	TRBJ1-4	CASSQDRGGKATNEKLFF	TGTGCCAGCAGCCAAGATCGGGGAGGGAAGGCAACTAATGAAAAACTGTTTTTT
TRBV27	NA	NA	TRBJ1-6	CASGLRGSPLHF	TGTGCCAGCGGGCTACGGGGTTCACCCCTCCACTTT
TRBV6-6	NA	NA	TRBJ2-7	CASSDPGEVGSYEQYF	TGTGCCAGCAGCGACCCGGGGGAGGTTGGATCCTACGAGCAGTACTTC
TRBV19	NA	NA	TRBJ2-5	CASSIGAGAETQYF	TGTGCCAGTAGTATAGGGGCAGGGGCGGAGACCCAGTACTTC
TRBV7-6	NA	once	TRBJ2-5	CASSLAMGPQTQYF	TGTGCCAGCAGCTTAGCCATGGGGCCGCAGACCCAGTACTTC
TRBV18	TRBD1	NA	TRBJ2-5	CASSPTGGGQETQYF	TGTGCCAGCTCACCGACAGGGGGGGGACAAGAGACCCAGTACTTC
TRBV11-2	NA	NA	TRBJ1-6	CASSRRAGGGSYNSPLHF	TGTGCCAGCAGCCGACGGGCCGGAGGCGGCTCCTATAATTCACCCCTCCACTTT
TRBV4-2	NA	few	TRBJ2-7	CASSRRLAWDNSYEQYF	TGTGCCAGCAGCCGCCGCCTAGCCTGGGACAACTCCTACGAGCAGTACTTC
TRBV18	NA	NA	TRBJ2-2	CASSPGPTGGELFF	TGTGCCAGCTCACCAGGTCCGACGGGCGGGGAGCTGTTTTTT
TRBV5-1	TRBD1	once	TRBJ2-7	CASSQGQGVYEQYF	TGCGCCAGCAGCCAGGGACAGGGGGTCTACGAGCAGTACTTC
TRBV18	NA	NA	TRBJ1-4	CASSPGSTNEKLFF	TGTGCCAGCTCACCAGGCTCAACTAATGAAAAACTGTTTTTT
TRBV7-2	NA	once	TRBJ2-7	CASSHPGKYEQYF	TGTGCCAGCAGCCATCCAGGGAAATACGAGCAGTACTTC
TRBV24-1	NA	NA	TRBJ1-5	CATSDSETAGFQPQHF	TGTGCCACCAGTGATTCGGAGACAGCGGGTTTTCAGCCCCAGCATTTT
TRBV19	TRBD1	once	TRBJ1-5	CASSPDRGPQHF	TGTGCCAGTAGTCCCGACAGGGGGCCCCAGCATTTT
TRBV5-1	TRBD1	few	TRBJ1-1	CASSPGQGAGLDTEAFF	TGCGCCAGCAGCCCGGGACAGGGGGCCGGTTTGGACACTGAAGCTTTCTTT
TRBV19	TRBD2	NA	TRBJ2-1	CASRDSGRANEQFF	TGTGCCAGTAGGGATAGCGGGAGGGCCAATGAGCAGTTCTTC
TRBV14	NA	once	TRBJ1-1	CASSRQTVDTEAFF	TGTGCCAGCAGCCGCCAGACAGTCGACACTGAAGCTTTCTTT
TRBV6-2/TRBV6-3	NA	NA	TRBJ1-2	CASSDPGSTNYGYTF	TGTGCCAGCAGTGACCCGGGATCAACAAACTATGGCTACACCTTC
TRBV28	NA	NA	TRBJ1-3	CASKSSGNTIYF	TGTGCCAGCAAGAGCTCTGGAAACACCATATATTTT
TRBV5-4	NA	NA	TRBJ2-1	CASSWGPGKEQFF	TGTGCCAGCAGCTGGGGGCCCGGAAAAGAGCAGTTCTTC
TRBV5-4	TRBD2	NA	TRBJ2-7	CASSGLAGGEQYF	TGTGCCAGCAGCGGACTAGCGGGCGGCGAGCAGTACTTC
TRBV20-1	NA	NA	TRBJ1-3	CSASYGNTIYF	TGCAGTGCTAGCTATGGAAACACCATATATTTT
TRBV11-3	NA	NA	TRBJ2-1	CASSLGGGEVNEQFF	TGTGCCAGCAGCTTAGGAGGGGGGGAGGTTAATGAGCAGTTCTTC
TRBV7-2	TRBD1	NA	TRBJ2-7	CASSLDRGASYEQYF	TGTGCCAGCAGCCTAGACAGGGGGGCGTCCTACGAGCAGTACTTC
TRBV4-3	NA	NA	TRBJ2-7	CASSVRGGPYEQYF	TGCGCCAGCAGCGTTCGAGGGGGTCCCTACGAGCAGTACTTC
TRBV4-1	TRBD1	NA	TRBJ2-1	CASSQPLRQGRNEQFF	TGCGCCAGCAGCCAACCTCTCCGACAGGGGCGGAATGAGCAGTTCTTC
TRBV4-3	TRBD1	NA	TRBJ1-2	CASSQDRGTGLNYGYTF	TGCGCCAGCAGCCAAGACCGCGGGACAGGGCTTAACTATGGCTACACCTTC
TRBV30	TRBD1	few	TRBJ1-2	CAWTGTALNYGYTF	TGTGCCTGGACCGGGACAGCGCTTAACTATGGCTACACCTTC
TRBV3-1/TRBV3-2	NA	NA	TRBJ2-5	CASSQLQSQETQYF	TGTGCCAGCAGCCAACTACAGTCCCAAGAGACCCAGTACTTC
TRBV19	TRBD2	NA	TRBJ2-5	CASSMGNLAGGPGETQYF	TGTGCCAGTAGTATGGGAAATCTAGCGGGAGGGCCGGGGGAGACCCAGTACTTC
TRBV5-1	TRBD1	NA	TRBJ2-7	CASSTWTGGYEQYF	TGCGCCAGCAGCACGTGGACAGGGGGGTACGAGCAGTACTTC
TRBV6-4	TRBD1	NA	TRBJ2-7	CASETGRGYEQYF	TGTGCCAGCGAGACAGGCAGGGGGTACGAGCAGTACTTC
TRBV10-3	NA	NA	TRBJ1-1	CAISGGGAGTEAFF	TGTGCCATCAGTGGGGGAGGTGCTGGTACTGAAGCTTTCTTT
TRBV11-2	TRBD1	NA	TRBJ2-7	CASSPSAQGQGASEQYF	TGTGCCAGCAGTCCTAGTGCCCAGGGACAGGGGGCGTCCGAGCAGTACTTC
TRBV4-1	NA	NA	TRBJ2-4	CASSQDLGRDKNIQYF	TGCGCCAGCAGCCAAGATCTCGGGAGAGACAAAAACATTCAGTACTTC
TRBV19	NA	NA	TRBJ2-5	CASSTGGRDGRGWTQYF	TGTGCCAGTAGTACCGGGGGGCGGGACGGCCGGGGCTGGACCCAGTACTTC
TRBV15	NA	NA	TRBJ2-2	CATSRGRGGLVGELFF	TGTGCCACCAGCAGAGGTCGAGGGGGTCTTGTCGGGGAGCTGTTTTTT
TRBV18	TRBD2	once	TRBJ2-5	CASSQPGGGNGETQYF	TGTGCCAGCTCACAACCGGGAGGTGGGAATGGAGAGACCCAGTACTTC
TRBV9	TRBD1	once	TRBJ2-1	CASSVDRGIHNEQFF	TGTGCCAGCAGCGTAGACAGGGGGATCCATAATGAGCAGTTCTTC
TRBV7-6	TRBD2	few	TRBJ2-5	CASSTGLAGGPQETQYF	TGTGCCAGCAGCACGGGACTAGCGGGAGGCCCACAAGAGACCCAGTACTTC
TRBV9	NA	NA	TRBJ1-4	CASSVGGAREKLFF	TGTGCCAGCAGCGTCGGGGGGGCTCGTGAAAAACTGTTTTTT
TRBV10-1	TRBD2	NA	TRBJ2-2	CASKLAENTGELFF	TGCGCCAGCAAACTAGCGGAGAACACCGGGGAGCTGTTTTTT
TRBV15	TRBD2	NA	TRBJ2-4	CATSSFGLEAKNIQYF	TGTGCCACCAGCAGTTTTGGACTAGAGGCCAAAAACATTCAGTACTTC